The 32 T cell receptor beta chains presented below share a single source sample, sequenced in a study of blood T cell repertoires in COVID-19. Measured with immunoSEQ multiplex PCR; TCRdb has only the in-frame clones, and not every one. The top ten hold about 1.7% of the sample, which has about 480,000 clones, 88% seen once. The sample taken for sequencing was PBMCs or T cells enriched from blood (not recorded which). The source is a woman aged 40 to 50 who had recovered from COVID-19.

This chain joins TRBV7-2 and TRBJ2-7; possible D gene TRBD1, 6 bases. The CDR3 covers 14 residues. CDR1 is SGHTA, CDR2 FQGNSA, per germline. V was shortened by 4 bases and J by 2 bases, with 12 bases between the two germline ends. The DNA of the CDR3 is TGTGCCAGCAGCTCTAACAGGGTCGCCTACGAGCAGTACTTC. It encodes CASSSNRVAYEQYF.

V gene TRBV24-1 combines with J gene TRBJ2-3, with 10 bases matching TRBD1. Germline trimming cut 4 bases from V and 5 bases from J; bases unmatched to any gene: 8. CDR3 length: 16 residues. CDR1 and CDR2 from the germline V gene are KGHDR and SFDVKD. The CDR3 bases are TGTGCCACCAGTGACCACCGGGACAGGGGCATAGATACGCAGTATTTT. Translating it yields CATSDHRDRGIDTQYF.

J is TRBJ2-1 and V is TRBV6-5; the D gene is possibly TRBD2 (6 bases). Germline V CDR1 and CDR2: MNHEY, SVGAGI. Trimming removed 4 bases at V and 2 bases at J, with 12 bases between. The CDR3 extends over 15 amino acids. The CDR3 DNA sequence: TGTGCCAGCAGTTCGGGACTCCTAGCCTACAATGAGCAGTTCTTC. Amino acid sequence: CASSSGLLAYNEQFF.

This chain connects TRBV2 to TRBJ2-4; 8 bases agree with TRBD2. The CDR3 sequence is 17 residues long. The germline V gene has CDR1 SNHLY and CDR2 FYNNEI. V gave up 7 bases and J gave up 0 bases; unmatched junction bases: 11. CDR3 in DNA: TGTGCCAGCATTTTTGGGGCGGGAGGACTAGCCAAAAACATTCAGTACTTC. Translated: CASIFGAGGLAKNIQYF.

This clone has a count of ten or more. The genes are TRBV19 and TRBJ1-5, with 7 bases aligning to TRBD1. Germline trimming cut 5 bases from V and 3 bases from J; bases unmatched to any gene: 10. CDR1 and CDR2 (germline): LNHDA, SQIVND (reference sequence). The CDR3 has 16 residues. The CDR3 protein is CASSLPGQKINQPQHF. In DNA form, the CDR3 reads TGTGCCAGTAGTCTACCGGGACAGAAGATCAATCAGCCCCAGCATTTT. The variable domain in full, with the rest retrieved from reference TRBV19 and TRBJ1-5, is DGGITQSPKYLFRKEGQNVTLSCEQNLNHDAMYWYRQDPGQGLRLIYYSQIVNDFQKGDIAEGYSVSREKKESFPLTVTSAQKNPTAFYLCASSLPGQKINQPQHFGDGTRLSIL.

The V and J genes are TRBV20-1 and TRBJ2-3; the D gene is possibly TRBD2 (6 bases). Trimming left V 3 bases short and J 0 bases short, with 16 bases between. Germline CDR1 reads DFQATT; CDR2 reads SNEGSKA (reference sequence). This CDR3 region has 16 residues. The CDR3 region is CSASGWLATSTDTQYF. For the CDR3, the DNA is TGCAGTGCTAGTGGTTGGCTAGCGACTAGCACAGATACGCAGTATTTT.

The chain uses TRBV19 and TRBJ1-2; no clear D. CDR3 length: 11 residues. Trimming removed 6 bases at V and 8 bases at J, with 10 bases between. Germline V gene sequence: CDR1 LNHDA, CDR2 SQIVND (reference sequence). Written as DNA, the CDR3 is TGTGCCAGTAGCCAATACTCAGGCTACACCTTC. Its translation is CASSQYSGYTF.

The J gene is TRBJ1-2, the V gene TRBV19, with D possibly being TRBD1 (6 bases). V was clipped by 6 bases and J by 0 bases, with 17 bases between them. There are 16 residues in the CDR3. The germline V gene encodes CDR1 LNHDA and CDR2 SQIVND (reference sequence). In DNA, the CDR3 is TGTGCCAGTAGCCTTTTAGGACAGCCCTCTAACTATGGCTACACCTTC. It translates to CASSLLGQPSNYGYTF.

V is TRBV5-1 and J is TRBJ2-1, with D possibly being TRBD1 (7 bases). The CDR3 has 15 amino acids. CDR1 SGHRS and CDR2 YFSETQ come from the germline V gene. Deletions cut 8 bases from V and 3 bases from J, with 18 bases between. DNA of the CDR3: TGCGCCAGTTGGGACGGTCAGGGGGGCTACAATGAGCAGTTCTTC. Amino acids: CASWDGQGGYNEQFF.

The V and J genes are TRBV27 and TRBJ2-6, with a tentative D call TRBD2 (5 bases). The V and J ends lost 5 bases and 2 bases respectively, with 10 bases between them. Germline CDR1 and CDR2: MNHEY and SMNVEV (reference sequence). The CDR3 spans 15 residues. The CDR3 reads CASSPQRAGANVLTF. The CDR3 bases are TGTGCCAGCAGTCCCCAGAGGGCTGGGGCCAACGTCCTGACTTTC.

The gene calls are TRBV2 and TRBJ1-2; tentative D call: TRBD1 (5 bases). V lost 11 bases to trimming and J lost 1 base, with 11 bases between them. The CDR3 extends over 12 amino acids. CDR1 and CDR2 (germline): SNHLY, FYNNEI. CDR3 sequence (DNA): TGTGCCGGCGGGACCGGTAACTATGGCTACACCTTC. Amino acid sequence: CAGGTGNYGYTF.

The rearrangement joins TRBV9 to TRBJ2-1, with TRBD1 as a possible D gene (5 bases). V gave up 0 bases and J gave up 6 bases, with 10 bases separating them. Germline V lookup: CDR1 SGDLS, CDR2 YYNGEE. The CDR3 contains 14 residues. The CDR3 sequence: CASSVGQIGNEQFF. In DNA, the CDR3 is TGTGCCAGCAGCGTAGGACAGATTGGCAATGAGCAGTTCTTC.

The V gene is TRBV6-5, the J gene TRBJ2-5; D possibly corresponds to TRBD2 (6 bases). V was pared by 6 bases and J by 1 base, with 12 bases between. The germline V gene encodes CDR1 MNHEY and CDR2 SVGAGI. The CDR3 contains 14 residues. CDR3 protein: CASRRERVQETQYF. Here the CDR3 DNA reads TGTGCCAGCAGGCGGGAAAGGGTCCAAGAGACCCAGTACTTC.

The chain carries TRBV3-1 (or the pseudogene TRBV3-2) and TRBJ2-1; TRBD2 agrees at 8 bases. J was trimmed by 0 bases and V by 2 bases; bases with no gene match: 3. CDR1 LGHDT and CDR2 YNNKEL come from the germline V gene (reference sequence). There are 16 residues in the CDR3. As DNA, the CDR3 is TGTGCCAGCAGCCAAATAGCGGGAAGCTCCTACAATGAGCAGTTCTTC. This encodes CASSQIAGSSYNEQFF.

The chain joins TRBV27 to TRBJ1-2, with a tentative D call TRBD1 (6 bases). The CDR3 spans 16 residues. The V end lost 5 bases, the J end lost 6 bases, and 22 bases lay between the germline ends. Germline-derived CDR1 and CDR2 are MNHEY and SMNVEV (reference sequence). The CDR3, as DNA: TGTGCCAGCAGTCCGTTTCAGGGGCTCGGTTCCGATGGCTACACCTTC. Translated: CASSPFQGLGSDGYTF.

The chain is built from TRBV6-2 or TRBV6-3 and TRBJ2-3, with D possibly TRBD2 on 7 matching bases. Deletions cut 2 bases from V and 6 bases from J, with 9 bases between. Germline assignment: CDR1 MNHEY and CDR2 SVGEGT. The CDR3 contains 13 residues. The CDR3 region has the DNA TGTGCCAGCAGTTACGGGAGGGGGGATACGCAGTATTTT. Translating gives CASSYGRGDTQYF.

The chain recombines TRBV7-2 with TRBJ1-1; 7 bases are a match to TRBD1. Trimming took 6 bases from V and 4 from J; bases not matched to a gene: 5. Germline loops: CDR1 SGHTA, CDR2 FQGNSA. The CDR3 sequence is 13 residues long. The CDR3 protein is CASRRGQLTEAFF. In nucleotides, the CDR3 is TGTGCCAGCAGGAGGGGGCAGCTCACTGAAGCTTTCTTT.

V is TRBV27 and J is TRBJ1-2, with D hard to call. Germline CDR1 reads MNHEY; CDR2 reads SMNVEV (reference sequence). The CDR3 consists of 15 residues. Trimming removed 7 bases from V and 6 bases from J, with 21 bases in between. CDR3 loop: CASTLRGGSYNGYTF. As DNA, the CDR3 is TGTGCCAGCACCCTCCGAGGAGGGTCTTATAATGGCTACACCTTC.

In its sample, this clone was seen once. Additional DNA sequences in this sample encode the identical CDR3. The genes are TRBV5-4 and TRBJ1-3, with TRBD1 identical over 7 bases. In germline, CDR1 is SGHNT, CDR2 YYREEE (reference sequence). CDR3 length: 15 residues. After removal of 0 bases from V and 4 bases from J, the junction contained 4 bases not matched to a gene. The CDR3 nucleotides read TGTGCCAGCAGCTTGGGGGGGACAGCCGGAAACACCATATATTTT. This translates into CASSLGGTAGNTIYF. Together with reference TRBV5-4 and TRBJ1-3, the CDR3 gives the full variable domain: ETGVTQSPTHLIKTRGQQVTLRCSSQSGHNTVSWYQQALGQGPQFIFQYYREEENGRGNFPPRFSGLQFPNYSSELNVNALELDDSALYLCASSLGGTAGNTIYFGEGSWLTVV.

This CDR3 reads CASSPFLNQPQHF. The CDR3 DNA sequence: TGTGCCAGCTCACCCTTCCTAAATCAGCCCCAGCATTTT. The chain employs TRBV18 and TRBJ1-5, with D unclear. The CDR3 covers 13 residues. The germline V and J ends were trimmed by 3 bases and 4 bases, with 7 bases remaining between them. The germline gives CDR1 KGHSH, CDR2 LQKENI.

The chain couples TRBV11-2 to TRBJ1-2, with TRBD1 matching over 9 bases. Germline CDR1 and CDR2: SGHAT and FQNNGV. V lost 4 bases and J lost 5; bases outside the gene matches: 5. CDR3 length: 14 residues. In nucleotides, the CDR3 is TGTGCCAGCAGCTATACAGGGGGCGCTTATGGCTACACCTTC. Amino acid sequence: CASSYTGGAYGYTF.

The V gene is TRBV20-1, the J gene TRBJ2-2; D remains ambiguous. The CDR3 contains 14 residues. The germline CDR1 and CDR2 sequences are DFQATT and SNEGSKA (reference sequence). Trimming pared 3 bases from V and 5 bases from J, leaving 13 bases between. CDR3 sequence: CSASKRTITGELFF. For the CDR3, the DNA is TGCAGTGCTAGTAAAAGAACAATTACCGGGGAGCTGTTTTTT.

As DNA, the CDR3 is TGTGCCAGCAGCCGGACTAGCAGCGAGCAGTACTTC. Translated, it gives CASSRTSSEQYF. The chain links TRBV6-5 to TRBJ2-7; 8 bases are a match to TRBD2. Germline CDR1 reads MNHEY; CDR2 reads SVGAGI. V lost 6 bases to trimming and J lost 6 bases; unmatched junction nucleotides: 4. CDR3 length equals 12 residues.

This chain uses TRBV27 with TRBJ2-7, with D possibly TRBD2 on 5 matching bases. The CDR3 is made up of 16 amino acids. CDR1 is MNHEY and CDR2 is SMNVEV in the germline V gene (reference sequence). V was pared by 2 bases and J by 3 bases, with 17 bases between. This CDR3 reads CASSLAGLDIGYEQYF. The CDR3 DNA is TGTGCCAGCAGTTTAGCGGGTTTAGATATCGGCTACGAGCAGTACTTC.

This clone was counted a single time. The J gene is TRBJ2-2, the V gene TRBV11-2; TRBD2 matches at 8 bases. Germline-derived CDR1 and CDR2 are SGHAT and FQNNGV. The ends lost 5 bases at V and 3 bases at J; junction bases unmatched: 5. The CDR3 runs to 15 residues. The CDR3 bases are TGTGCCAGCAGCCGAACTAGCGGCTACACCGGGGAGCTGTTTTTT. Its translation: CASSRTSGYTGELFF.

The V gene is TRBV30, the J gene TRBJ1-1; D is unclear. Per the germline V gene, CDR1 is GTSNPN and CDR2 is SVGIG (reference sequence). The CDR3 covers 16 residues. V gave up 0 bases and J gave up 0 bases, with 14 bases separating them. This chain's CDR3 is CAWSVSPYLMNTEAFF. Written as DNA, the CDR3 is TGTGCCTGGAGTGTCTCCCCGTACTTAATGAACACTGAAGCTTTCTTT.

The chain uses TRBV7-2 and TRBJ1-3, with TRBD1 matching 8 bases. Per germline, CDR1 SGHTA and CDR2 FQGNSA. The CDR3 loop spans 16 amino acids. Trimming cost V 5 bases and J 4 bases; bases outside gene matches: 10. The CDR3 loop reads CASSRHSTGGGNTIYF. The CDR3 nucleotides are TGTGCCAGCAGCCGCCACTCAACAGGGGGAGGAAACACCATATATTTT.

The chain couples TRBV5-1 to TRBJ2-1; 9 nucleotides agree with TRBD2. Trimming cost V 0 bases and J 0 bases; bases outside gene matches: 10. The V gene's germline CDR1 is SGHRS and CDR2 YFSETQ. The CDR3 sequence is 19 residues long. The CDR3 region is CASSLALGSGSVSYNEQFF. For the CDR3, the DNA is TGCGCCAGCAGCTTGGCCTTGGGTAGCGGGAGTGTCTCCTACAATGAGCAGTTCTTC.

J is TRBJ2-4 and V is TRBV18; TRBD2 matches at 8 bases. This CDR3 spans 15 amino acids. Losses at the gene ends were 6 bases for V and 7 bases for J; bases not matched to a gene: 11. Germline loops: CDR1 KGHSH, CDR2 LQKENI. The CDR3 region has the DNA TGTGCCAGCTCCCGCGGGGGGCAGGGATCGAACATTCAGTACTTC. Its translation is CASSRGGQGSNIQYF.

The chain combines TRBV5-6 with TRBJ2-2; the match to TRBD2 covers 8 bases. The CDR3 spans 16 residues. J gave up 2 bases and V 5 bases, and 8 bases lay outside the gene matches. Per germline, CDR1 SGHDT and CDR2 YYEEEE. In DNA, the CDR3 is TGTGCCAGCAGGAGGCAGCGGGGGAGAAACACCGGGGAGCTGTTTTTT. Translation: CASRRQRGRNTGELFF.

This clone was seen a few times. The rearrangement joins TRBV6-6 to TRBJ1-5; TRBD1 matches at 7 bases. CDR1 is MNHNY, CDR2 SVGAGI, per germline (reference sequence). Unmatched junction bases numbered 8, after V lost 2 bases and J lost 4 bases. The CDR3 spans 16 residues. DNA of the CDR3: TGTGCCAGCAGTTACGGTAATGACAGGGTAAATCAGCCCCAGCATTTT. As protein: CASSYGNDRVNQPQHF.

The CDR3: CASSSMAVTSYEQYF. CDR3 DNA sequence: TGTGCCAGCAGCTCCATGGCGGTAACTAGCTACGAGCAGTACTTC. The chain uses TRBV7-6 and TRBJ2-7, with D possibly being TRBD2 (5 bases). The CDR3 runs to 15 residues. Per germline, CDR1 SGHVS and CDR2 FNYEAQ. V was clipped by 4 bases and J by 3 bases, with 16 bases between them.